The clone carrying this TCR beta chain was observed a few times. The sample carries other DNA sequences with the same CDR3. Reverse transcription of all isolated RNA meant that expressed TCRB transcripts were sequenced. Using immunoSEQ multiplex PCR, the repertoire was profiled, and TCRdb retains in-frame clones only, with some absent. The sample records 350,000 to 450,000 clones, more than 11% being singletons. Germline lookup yields CDR1 MNHNY and CDR2 SVGAGI (reference sequence). This CDR3 has 12 amino acids. Trimming removed 0 bases at V and 5 bases at J, with 3 bases between. These data are taken from a study of beta chain features in type 1 diabetes.

The chain links TRBV6-6 to TRBJ2-3; D remains unclear. The sample comprised naive CD4+ T cells from blood. The sequence was obtained from a man aged 25-45 years in good health. CDR3 amino acids: CASSYSGDTQYF. DNA for the CDR3: TGTGCCAGCAGTTACTCGGGAGATACGCAGTATTTT.